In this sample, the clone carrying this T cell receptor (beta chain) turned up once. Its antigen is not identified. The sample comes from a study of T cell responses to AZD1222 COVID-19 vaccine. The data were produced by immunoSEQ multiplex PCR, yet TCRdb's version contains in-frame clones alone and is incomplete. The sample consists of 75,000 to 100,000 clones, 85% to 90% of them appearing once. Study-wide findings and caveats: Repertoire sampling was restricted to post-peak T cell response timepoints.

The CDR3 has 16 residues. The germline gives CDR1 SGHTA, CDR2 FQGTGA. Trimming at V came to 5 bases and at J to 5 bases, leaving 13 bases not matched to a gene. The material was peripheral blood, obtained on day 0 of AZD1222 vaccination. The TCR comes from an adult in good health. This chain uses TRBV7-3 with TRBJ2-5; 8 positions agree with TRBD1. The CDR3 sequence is CASSTKGGRGQETQYF. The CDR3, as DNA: TGTGCCAGCAGCACAAAGGGTGGCAGGGGGCAGGAGACCCAGTACTTC.